Detailed here is one T cell receptor beta chain. Given a much more abundant clone one base away, this may be a read error. The data stem from a study of kidney transplant recipient with SARS-CoV-2 infection. TCRdb processed the reads anew with MiXCR; each CDR3 protein has one entry. The sample includes about 240,000 distinct CDR3 sequences, 29% seen only once; the top ten take under 9.5%. The CDR3 spans 14 residues. CDR1 MNHEY and CDR2 SVGAGI come from the germline V gene. The clonotype comes from a male patient between 25 and 39 years old who had COVID-19 and was a kidney transplant recipient. Some of these T cells may belong to the graft donor. The genes are TRBV6-5 and TRBJ1-2; unclear D gene. The sequences come from a blood sample, collected at baseline and between days 110 and 120 from a kidney transplant recipient. The CDR3 coding sequence is TGTGCCAACAGTTACTCTGCAGAGATCTATGGCTACACCTTC. Translated, it gives CANSYSAEIYGYTF.